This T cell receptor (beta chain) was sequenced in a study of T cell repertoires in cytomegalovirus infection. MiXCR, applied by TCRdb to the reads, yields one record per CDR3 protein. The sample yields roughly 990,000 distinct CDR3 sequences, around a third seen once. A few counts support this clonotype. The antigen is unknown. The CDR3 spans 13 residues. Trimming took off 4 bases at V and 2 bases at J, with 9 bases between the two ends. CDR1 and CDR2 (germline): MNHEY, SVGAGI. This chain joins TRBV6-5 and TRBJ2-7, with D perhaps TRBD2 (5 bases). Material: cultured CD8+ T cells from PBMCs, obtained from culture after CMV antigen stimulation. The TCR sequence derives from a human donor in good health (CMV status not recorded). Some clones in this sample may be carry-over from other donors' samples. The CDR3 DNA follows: TGTGCCAGCAGTTTGACTATTACCTACGAGCAGTACTTC. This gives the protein CASSLTITYEQYF.